This T cell receptor (beta chain) was sequenced in a study of human T cells and chemical hapten exposure. Study details: The patients, most of them female, presented with alopecia areata, totalis or universalis.

The CDR3 is made up of 13 amino acids. With V trimmed by 6 bases and J by 4 bases, 5 bases remained unmatched. Germline V lookup: CDR1 MNHEY, CDR2 SVGAGI. Per the original data handling: TCR counts had a median of about 94,000 per sample and spanned about 20,000 to 750,000. TCRdb analysed the RACE reads with MiXCR anew, one entry per CDR3 protein. TCRdb's processing, not the study's, gives the V and J calls here. Found here are some 49,000 distinct CDR3 sequences, roughly 9.5% of them singletons; the top ten hold 4% to 5.5%. Time point given: patch test 1, 2 weeks after DPC sensitization. Treatment in this sample: therapeutic diphenylcyclopropenone sensitization with weekly scalp DPC. This clonotype was seen at least ten times.

Here the sequenced sample was whole blood, taken in connection with sensitization to the hapten diphenylcyclopropenone (DPC). The receptor's source is a woman aged 50 to 60 with alopecia areata. Some clones in this sample may be carry-over from other donors' samples. The rearrangement joins TRBV6-5 to TRBJ1-2; TRBD1 matches at 7 bases. The CDR3 bases are TGTGCCAGCAGATTGACAGGGATCTATGGCTACACCTTC. Translation: CASRLTGIYGYTF.